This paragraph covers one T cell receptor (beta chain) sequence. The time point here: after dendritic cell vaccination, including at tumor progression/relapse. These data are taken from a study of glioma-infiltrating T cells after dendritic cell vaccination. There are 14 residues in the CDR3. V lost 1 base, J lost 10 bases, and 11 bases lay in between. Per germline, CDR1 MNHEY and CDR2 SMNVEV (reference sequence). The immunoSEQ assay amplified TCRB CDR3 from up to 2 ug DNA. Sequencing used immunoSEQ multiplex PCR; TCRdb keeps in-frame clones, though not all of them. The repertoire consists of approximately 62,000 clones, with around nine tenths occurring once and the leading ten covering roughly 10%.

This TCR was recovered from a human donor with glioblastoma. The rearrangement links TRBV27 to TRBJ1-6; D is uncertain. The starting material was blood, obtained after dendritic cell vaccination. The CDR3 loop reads CASSLWSEKSPLHF. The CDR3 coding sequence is TGTGCCAGCAGTTTATGGTCGGAGAAATCACCCCTCCACTTT.